This T cell receptor beta chain is from a study of human T cells and chemical hapten exposure. MiXCR, applied by TCRdb to the RACE reads, yields one record per CDR3 protein. The table has 350,000 to 400,000 distinct CDR3 sequences, about 6% seen once; the top ten hold about 6%. Time point denoted: patch test 2, 6 weeks after DPC sensitization. The treatment denotes: therapeutic diphenylcyclopropenone sensitization with weekly scalp DPC. Extraction of total RNA was performed on unfractionated whole blood. This clonotype was picked up many times. The CDR3 contains 14 residues. Germline CDR1 is MRHNA and CDR2 is SNTAGT. V lost 4 bases to trimming and J lost 0 bases, with 9 bases between them.

This material consisted of whole blood, taken in connection with sensitization to the hapten diphenylcyclopropenone (DPC). The sequence was collected from a woman between 18 and 29 years old with alopecia areata. Some clones in this sample may be carry-over from other donors' samples. The genes are TRBV6-4 and TRBJ1-2; D unclear. Here the CDR3 reads CASSVGPTNYGYTF. The CDR3 nucleotides read TGTGCCAGCAGTGTAGGACCTACTAACTATGGCTACACCTTC.